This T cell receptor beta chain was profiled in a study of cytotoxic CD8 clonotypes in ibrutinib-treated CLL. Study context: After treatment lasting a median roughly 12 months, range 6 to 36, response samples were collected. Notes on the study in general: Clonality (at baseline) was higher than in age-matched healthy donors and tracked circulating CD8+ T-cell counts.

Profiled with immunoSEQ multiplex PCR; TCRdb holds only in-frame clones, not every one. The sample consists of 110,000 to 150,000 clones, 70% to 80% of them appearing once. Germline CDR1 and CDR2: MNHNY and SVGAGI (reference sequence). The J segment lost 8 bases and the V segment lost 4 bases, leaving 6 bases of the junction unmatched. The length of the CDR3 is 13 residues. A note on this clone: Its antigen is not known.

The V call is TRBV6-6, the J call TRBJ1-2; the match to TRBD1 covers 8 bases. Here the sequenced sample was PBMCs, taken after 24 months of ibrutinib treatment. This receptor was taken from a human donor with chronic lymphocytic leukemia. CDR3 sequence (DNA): TGTGCCAGCAGTTGGCAGGGGGCGTCGGGCTACACCTTC. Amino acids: CASSWQGASGYTF.